This entry lists 18 T cell receptor beta chains sequenced from one sample in a study of blood T cell repertoires in COVID-19. The protocol was immunoSEQ multiplex PCR, while the TCRdb copy is restricted to in-frame clones and leaves out a portion. Among 150,000 to 200,000 clones listed, approximately 90% were seen once. The sequenced material came from peripheral blood. The receptors originated from a woman older than 75 in a cohort sampled during active or convalescent COVID-19.

This clone showed up just a few times. The chain links TRBV5-4 to TRBJ1-6; possibly TRBD1 for D (6 bases). The CDR3 sequence is 14 residues long. The V gene's germline CDR1 is SGHNT and CDR2 YYREEE (reference sequence). V lost 7 bases and J lost 5, with 13 bases in between. The CDR3 here is CASENQGHNSPLHF. CDR3 coding DNA: TGTGCCAGCGAAAATCAGGGGCATAATTCACCCCTCCACTTT.

This chain links TRBV7-9 with TRBJ1-2; D uncertain. V lost 5 bases to trimming and J lost 1 base, with 11 bases between them. The germline CDR1 and CDR2 sequences are SEHNR and FQNEAQ (reference sequence). The CDR3 totals 14 residues. In DNA, the CDR3 is TGTGCCAGCAGCCACAAGGGAGGTAACTATGGCTACACCTTC. Translation: CASSHKGGNYGYTF.

This clone was observed once. The J gene is TRBJ1-4, the V gene TRBV6-1, with 9 bases matching TRBD1. Germline V gives CDR1 MNHNS, CDR2 SASEGT. The CDR3 totals 16 residues. V lost 2 bases and J lost 10; bases outside the gene matches: 11. The CDR3 here is CASSESMGQGRGKLFF. In DNA form, the CDR3 reads TGTGCCAGCAGTGAATCTATGGGACAGGGACGAGGAAAACTGTTTTTT.

This chain joins TRBV3-1 (or the pseudogene TRBV3-2) and TRBJ2-1; 7 positions agree with TRBD2. The CDR3 length is 14 residues. J was trimmed by 7 bases and V by 6 bases; bases with no gene match: 9. Germline CDR1 is LGHDT and CDR2 is YNNKEL (reference sequence). This chain's CDR3 is CASRHSGAANEQFF. CDR3 nucleotide sequence: TGTGCCAGCAGGCACAGCGGGGCAGCGAATGAGCAGTTCTTC.

The V and J genes are TRBV7-2 and TRBJ2-5; 9 nucleotides agree with TRBD1. Germline CDR1 is SGHTA and CDR2 is FQGNSA. The ends lost 5 bases at V and 5 bases at J; junction bases unmatched: 9. The CDR3 has 15 residues. The CDR3 coding sequence is TGTGCCAGCAGCAGCAACAGGGGGCGTGCGGAGACCCAGTACTTC. Translating gives CASSSNRGRAETQYF.

This sequence joins TRBV5-1 and TRBJ2-1; TRBD2 aligns across 9 bases. The CDR3 is made up of 16 amino acids. Germline values: CDR1 SGHRS, CDR2 YFSETQ. The trim removed 2 bases at V and 10 bases at J, leaving 13 bases unmatched. The CDR3, as DNA: TGCGCCAGCAGCTTCCCCCGGACTGGCGGGAGGGACGAGCAGTTCTTC. Its protein product is CASSFPRTGGRDEQFF.

The chain links TRBV7-2 to TRBJ2-5; 10 nucleotides agree with TRBD2. CDR1 is SGHTA and CDR2 is FQGNSA in the germline V gene. The J segment lost 2 bases and the V segment lost 4 bases, leaving 4 bases of the junction unmatched. This CDR3 comprises 15 residues. The chain's CDR3 is CASSWTSGTQETQYF. As DNA, the CDR3 is TGTGCCAGCAGCTGGACTAGCGGAACTCAAGAGACCCAGTACTTC.

The chain recombines TRBV18 with TRBJ2-7; D not certain. V was shortened by 2 bases and J by 5 bases, with 16 bases between the two germline ends. This CDR3 has 15 residues. The germline V gene has CDR1 KGHSH and CDR2 LQKENI. The CDR3 sequence: CASSPGVSGLDEQYV. The CDR3 DNA sequence: TGTGCCAGCTCACCAGGTGTGAGTGGGCTGGACGAGCAGTACGTC.

CDR3 region: CASSPQGNRNTEAFF. Written as DNA, the CDR3 is TGCGCCAGCAGCCCCCAGGGCAACAGGAACACTGAAGCTTTCTTT. This chain connects TRBV5-1 to TRBJ1-1; TRBD1 might be the D (5 bases). V was clipped by 4 bases and J by 1 base, with 14 bases between them. The CDR3 runs 15 residues. Germline assignment: CDR1 SGHRS and CDR2 YFSETQ.

CDR3 DNA: TGTGCCAGCAGCTTAGACAGGGTAGGGAACACTGAAGCTTTCTTT. Its protein product is CASSLDRVGNTEAFF. The J gene is TRBJ1-1, the V gene TRBV7-2, with TRBD1 as a possible D gene (6 bases). The CDR3 spans 15 residues. Germline V gene data show CDR1 as SGHTA and CDR2 as FQGNSA. V was clipped by 1 base and J by 1 base, with 10 bases between them.

The chain is built from TRBV6-5 and TRBJ2-5; D remains ambiguous. This CDR3 is 14 amino acids long. The germline V gene encodes CDR1 MNHEY and CDR2 SVGAGI. Trimming left V 0 bases short and J 5 bases short, with 10 bases between. CDR3 bases: TGTGCCAGCAGTTACTCGCAAGCCACGGAGACCCAGTACTTC. Its protein is CASSYSQATETQYF.

The J gene is TRBJ2-1, the V gene TRBV24-1; D perhaps matches TRBD1 (5 bases). The germline V gene encodes CDR1 KGHDR and CDR2 SFDVKD. Trimming took off 1 base at V and 14 bases at J, with 14 bases between the two ends. The CDR3 contains 13 residues. DNA for the CDR3: TGTGCCACCAGTGATTTCGCACATAAAGGGGAGTTCTTC. Translating gives CATSDFAHKGEFF.

The chain combines TRBV10-3 with TRBJ2-3, with 10 bases fitting TRBD2. Unmatched junction bases numbered 5, after V lost 6 bases and J lost 2 bases. Germline V gene lookup returns CDR1 ENHRY and CDR2 SYGVKD. The CDR3 totals 15 residues. CDR3 sequence reads: CAIRASGGDTDTQYF. The CDR3 bases are TGTGCCATCAGAGCAAGCGGGGGGGACACAGATACGCAGTATTTT.

J is TRBJ1-2 and V is TRBV19, with TRBD1 identical over 8 bases. The CDR3 is 15 residues long. CDR1 and CDR2 from the germline V gene are LNHDA and SQIVND (reference sequence). Trimming cost V 7 bases and J 1 base; bases outside gene matches: 8. The CDR3 DNA reads as TGTGCCAGTAAACCGGGACAGGAACTTAACTATGGCTACACCTTC. It specifies CASKPGQELNYGYTF. Using reference TRBV19 and TRBJ1-2 for the parts outside the CDR3, the full variable domain is DGGITQSPKYLFRKEGQNVTLSCEQNLNHDAMYWYRQDPGQGLRLIYYSQIVNDFQKGDIAEGYSVSREKKESFPLTVTSAQKNPTAFYLCASKPGQELNYGYTFGSGTRLTVV.

CDR3 DNA sequence: TGCGCCAGCAGCCGTAGCGGAGCGAGGACAGATACGCAGTATTTT. Translation gives CASSRSGARTDTQYF. The chain joins TRBV4-1 to TRBJ2-3, with D perhaps matching TRBD2 (6 bases). The CDR3 sequence is 15 residues long. The germline CDR1 and CDR2 sequences are MGHRA and YSYEKL. Trimming left V 4 bases short and J 3 bases short, with 14 bases between.

J is TRBJ1-5 and V is TRBV5-6; possibly TRBD1 for D (6 bases). Germline values: CDR1 SGHDT, CDR2 YYEEEE. This CDR3 spans 15 amino acids. The V end lost 3 bases, the J end lost 8 bases, and 18 bases lay between the germline ends. CDR3 in DNA: TGTGCCAGCAGCTCAACAGGGAATCGAGGGAAGCCCCAGCATTTT. It translates to CASSSTGNRGKPQHF.

The chain links TRBV7-2 to TRBJ2-7; a weak D match, TRBD1 (6 bases). The V gene's germline CDR1 is SGHTA and CDR2 FQGNSA. V lost 5 bases, J lost 3 bases, and 17 bases lay in between. This CDR3 spans 15 amino acids. CDR3 region: CASSQTGKGGYEQYF. In nucleotides, the CDR3 is TGTGCCAGCAGCCAAACAGGGAAAGGGGGCTACGAGCAGTACTTC.

Only one count was recorded for this clone. CDR3 sequence reads: CATLKGRRQGVNTEAFF. CDR3 sequence (DNA): TGTGCCACCCTAAAAGGGAGGAGACAGGGAGTAAACACTGAAGCTTTCTTT. The chain carries TRBV19 and TRBJ1-1, with TRBD1 matching over 7 bases. The CDR3 consists of 17 residues. The V gene end was trimmed by 10 bases and the J gene end by 2 bases; junction bases not matched to a gene: 19. Germline lookup yields CDR1 LNHDA and CDR2 SQIVND (reference sequence).